The following is a T cell receptor (beta chain) sequence with its context. The data belong to a study of blood T cell repertoires in COVID-19. Sequenced by immunoSEQ multiplex PCR; TCRdb stores in-frame clones only, minus some. The sample has a few hundred thousand clones, 86% seen once. The origin of this receptor is a woman aged 18-30 years who had recovered from COVID-19. Specimen: PBMCs or T cells enriched from blood (not recorded which).

CDR3 in DNA: TGTGCCAGCAGCCCTTTTATGTCCGGGACACACTATGGCTACACCTTC. It codes for CASSPFMSGTHYGYTF. This chain links TRBV7-2 with TRBJ1-2, with a possible D match to TRBD1 (6 bases). The CDR3 covers 16 residues. V shed 5 bases and J shed 3 bases, with 19 bases lying between them. Germline V gene sequence: CDR1 SGHTA, CDR2 FQGNSA.